This entry features one TCR beta chain sequence. Its antigen is undetermined. The record originates from a study of monozygotic twins with inflammatory bowel disease. The authors isolated total RNA from whole blood without sorting T cells. Researchers used approximately 3,800 ng of total RNA for each TCR library. Researchers used template switching to add UMIs featuring a 6-nucleotide sample barcode. TCRdb derives one entry per CDR3 protein from the 5' RACE reads, leaving out DNA. The sample has fewer than 200,000 distinct CDR3 sequences; the top ten hold under 3.5%. Overall study results and limits: The study supported no single strong signal or clonotype linked to IBD.

CDR3 length: 15 amino acids. The germline CDR1 and CDR2 sequences are SGHTA and FQGNSA. Sample: blood. This sequence joins TRBV7-2 and TRBJ2-5; the D gene TCRdb calls, TRBD2, cannot be checked with no DNA. The clonotype comes from a human donor with ulcerative colitis or Crohn's disease, or a healthy co-twin of an affected twin (not recorded which). The CDR3 sequence: CASSLGAGDGETQYF.